These 22 T cell receptor beta chains were all obtained from the same sample, sequenced in a study of OX40 agonist ivuxolimab in advanced cancers. Measured with immunoSEQ multiplex PCR; TCRdb has only the in-frame clones, and not every one. This repertoire shows approximately 56,000 clones, 87% found once; its top ten account for over 1.5%. The material was CD4+ or CD8+ T cells sorted from blood, obtained in a trial of the OX40 agonist ivuxolimab. The receptor set was obtained from an adult with an advanced solid tumor such as melanoma, head and neck, liver or kidney cancer.

The J gene is TRBJ2-1, the V gene TRBV5-5, with a possible D match to TRBD2 (5 bases). The V end was cut by 0 bases, the J end by 10 bases, with 11 bases between. CDR1 and CDR2 from the germline V gene are SGHKS and YYEKEE (reference sequence). The CDR3 loop spans 13 amino acids. The CDR3 nucleotides read TGTGCCAGCAGCTTGGGCGGCGGGCGGGAGCAGTTCTTC. It specifies CASSLGGGREQFF.

The chain recombines TRBV5-6 with TRBJ2-7; D is possibly TRBD2 (5 bases). Germline assignment: CDR1 SGHDT and CDR2 YYEEEE. Trimming removed 0 bases from V and 4 bases from J, with 11 bases in between. This CDR3 has 14 residues. This CDR3 is CASSLVGSAYEQYF. CDR3 sequence (DNA): TGTGCCAGCAGCTTGGTTGGTAGCGCGTACGAGCAGTACTTC.

The J gene is TRBJ2-1, the V gene TRBV2, with TRBD2 matching over 9 bases. Germline trimming cut 9 bases from V and 0 bases from J; bases unmatched to any gene: 15. The CDR3 length is 18 residues. Germline assignment: CDR1 SNHLY and CDR2 FYNNEI. The CDR3 reads CASGVRGNSGSSYNEQFF. The DNA for the CDR3 is TGTGCCAGTGGGGTGAGAGGTAATAGCGGGAGCTCCTACAATGAGCAGTTCTTC.

The chain recombines TRBV10-1 with TRBJ2-3, with D hard to call. The CDR3 sequence is 13 residues long. CDR1 is WNHNN, CDR2 SYGVQD, per germline (reference sequence). V lost 2 bases, J lost 6 bases, and 9 bases lay in between. The CDR3 bases are TGCGCCAGCAGTGAGGGAGCCGTGGATACGCAGTATTTT. As protein: CASSEGAVDTQYF.

In this sample, this clone turned up once. The chain has TRBV7-2 and TRBJ2-1; 8 bases fit TRBD1. Per germline, CDR1 SGHTA and CDR2 FQGNSA. Losses at the gene ends were 5 bases for V and 2 bases for J; bases not matched to a gene: 5. The CDR3 runs 15 residues. DNA of the CDR3: TGTGCCAGCAGCCCCAGACAGGGGCCCTACAATGAGCAGTTCTTC. Translating gives CASSPRQGPYNEQFF.

The genes are TRBV21-1 and TRBJ2-7; the D call of TRBD1 is as the table states it, not checked on the DNA. TRBV21-1 is a pseudogene. The CDR3 runs to 15 residues. The CDR3 DNA is TGTGCCAGCAGCAAGGTACCAACATCAGGGGGCGAGCAGTACTTC. Translating gives CASSKVPTSGGEQYF.

In DNA form, the CDR3 reads TGCGCCAGCAGCCTTGGACAGGGGTTTACAGATACGCAGTATTTT. This translates into CASSLGQGFTDTQYF. V is TRBV4-3 and J is TRBJ2-3; 9 bases map to TRBD1. Germline V CDR1 and CDR2: LGHNA, YSLEER. J lost 3 bases, V lost 4 bases, and 5 bases had no gene match. This CDR3 has 15 amino acids.

The chain links TRBV11-2 to TRBJ1-1; D may be TRBD1 (6 bases). Germline values: CDR1 SGHAT, CDR2 FQNNGV. The CDR3 is 14 residues long. The ends were cut back, 1 base at V and 6 bases at J, with 12 bases in the middle. CDR3 nucleotides: TGTGCCAGCAGCTTAGTGGCGGGGGCTGCTGAAGCTTTCTTT. Translating it yields CASSLVAGAAEAFF.

The rearrangement joins TRBV13 to TRBJ2-6; no clear D. Deletions cut 1 base from V and 4 bases from J, with 11 bases between. The CDR3 is made up of 16 amino acids. The germline CDR1 and CDR2 sequences are PRHDT and FYEKMQ (reference sequence). DNA for the CDR3: TGTGCCAGCAGCTTAGTCGCTGGGGTCGGGGCCAACGTCCTGACTTTC. This translates into CASSLVAGVGANVLTF.

A few counts support this clone. The rearrangement uses TRBV2 and TRBJ1-6; D is unclear. Germline CDR1 and CDR2: SNHLY and FYNNEI. This CDR3 has 13 residues. V lost 8 bases and J 0 bases, leaving 5 bases between the germline ends. The CDR3 sequence: CASRGSYNSPLHF. In nucleotides, the CDR3 is TGTGCCAGCCGGGGCTCCTATAATTCACCCCTCCACTTT.

The rearrangement links TRBV9 to TRBJ1-1; no clear D. Germline V gene lookup returns CDR1 SGDLS and CDR2 YYNGEE. The length of the CDR3 is 14 residues. Trimming pared 0 bases from V and 6 bases from J, leaving 12 bases between. CDR3 nucleotide sequence: TGTGCCAGCAGCGTAGTCTGGGGTCGGGCTGAAGCTTTCTTT. It specifies CASSVVWGRAEAFF.

The rearrangement joins TRBV9 to TRBJ2-5; maybe TRBD1 (6 bases). V shed 4 bases and J shed 1 base, with 14 bases lying between them. Per germline, CDR1 SGDLS and CDR2 YYNGEE. The length of the CDR3 is 15 residues. CDR3 residues: CASSYSTGSQETQYF. DNA of the CDR3: TGTGCCAGCAGCTACAGCACAGGGAGCCAAGAGACCCAGTACTTC.

The genes are TRBV28 and TRBJ2-3; TRBD2 aligns across 13 bases. CDR1 is MDHEN and CDR2 is SYDVKM in the germline V gene. The CDR3 covers 18 residues. The trim removed 2 bases at V and 6 bases at J, leaving 11 bases unmatched. CDR3 sequence: CASSLHGTSGMIMDTQYF. In DNA, the CDR3 is TGTGCCAGCAGTTTACACGGGACTAGCGGGATGATCATGGATACGCAGTATTTT.

In its sample, this clone was seen once. This chain connects TRBV6-4 to TRBJ2-7; 7 bases are shared with TRBD2. The CDR3 covers 15 residues. The germline V gene has CDR1 MRHNA and CDR2 SNTAGT. J was trimmed by 6 bases and V by 2 bases; bases with no gene match: 10. CDR3 in amino acids: CASSDGEGTQGEQYV. The CDR3 bases are TGTGCCAGCAGTGACGGGGAGGGGACCCAGGGCGAGCAGTACGTC.

The rearrangement joins TRBV4-2 to TRBJ2-6, with a tentative D call TRBD1 (5 bases). V shed 1 base and J shed 0 bases, with 13 bases lying between them. CDR1 and CDR2 from the germline V gene are LGHNA and YNFKEQ. The CDR3 is made up of 18 amino acids. The CDR3 region is CASSQAPGPTSGANVLTF. CDR3 nucleotides: TGTGCCAGCAGCCAAGCACCAGGGCCCACCTCTGGGGCCAACGTCCTGACTTTC.

V gene TRBV6-1 combines with J gene TRBJ1-2; 9 bases fit TRBD1. CDR1 MNHNS and CDR2 SASEGT come from the germline V gene. The CDR3 covers 15 residues. Unmatched junction bases numbered 6, after V lost 3 bases and J lost 4 bases. CDR3 sequence reads: CASSDPGTGLYGYTF. The CDR3 coding sequence is TGTGCCAGCAGTGATCCCGGGACAGGGCTCTATGGCTACACCTTC.

V is TRBV5-1 and J is TRBJ2-2; perhaps TRBD1 as D (5 bases). Deletions cut 0 bases from V and 0 bases from J, with 6 bases between. CDR1 and CDR2 from the germline V gene are SGHRS and YFSETQ. This CDR3 region has 15 residues. The DNA for the CDR3 is TGCGCCAGCAGCTTGGGACAGACGAACACCGGGGAGCTGTTTTTT. Amino acid sequence: CASSLGQTNTGELFF.

The chain employs TRBV5-4 and TRBJ2-1; 10 nucleotides agree with TRBD2. The trim removed 1 base at V and 5 bases at J, leaving 3 bases unmatched. CDR1 is SGHNT and CDR2 is YYREEE in the germline V gene (reference sequence). This CDR3 has 15 residues. Here the CDR3 DNA reads TGTGCCAGCAGCTTGATCCTAGCGGGGGACAATGAGCAGTTCTTC. As protein: CASSLILAGDNEQFF. Using reference TRBV5-4 and TRBJ2-1 for the parts outside the CDR3, the full variable domain is ETGVTQSPTHLIKTRGQQVTLRCSSQSGHNTVSWYQQALGQGPQFIFQYYREEENGRGNFPPRFSGLQFPNYSSELNVNALELDDSALYLCASSLILAGDNEQFFGPGTRLTVL.

This clone showed up just once. The chain couples TRBV2 to TRBJ1-1; a weak D match, TRBD1 (5 bases). The CDR3 spans 13 residues. Trimming stripped 8 bases from V and 5 bases from J, with 15 bases between. Germline CDR1 is SNHLY and CDR2 is FYNNEI. CDR3 in amino acids: CASLQVRGTEAFF. The DNA of the CDR3 is TGTGCCAGCCTCCAGGTTAGGGGAACTGAAGCTTTCTTT.

The chain has TRBV7-6 and TRBJ2-5; 7 bases align to TRBD1. CDR3 length: 14 amino acids. The germline gives CDR1 SGHVS, CDR2 FNYEAQ. V was clipped by 5 bases and J by 2 bases; unmatched bases: 5. CDR3 in amino acids: CASSPGQKQETQYF. In DNA, the CDR3 is TGTGCCAGCAGCCCGGGACAGAAACAAGAGACCCAGTACTTC. Combining the CDR3 with reference TRBV7-6 and TRBJ2-5 gives the whole variable domain GAGVSQSPRYKVTKRGQDVALRCDPISGHVSLYWYRQALGQGPEFLTYFNYEAQQDKSGLPNDRFSAERPEGSISTLTIQRTEQRDSAMYRCASSPGQKQETQYFGPGTRLLVL.

The CDR3 here is CASSLAVAYSYEQYF. In DNA form, the CDR3 reads TGTGCCAGCAGCTTGGCGGTGGCCTACTCCTACGAGCAGTACTTC. The chain couples TRBV5-6 to TRBJ2-7; D is unclear. The CDR3 is made up of 15 amino acids. Germline lookup yields CDR1 SGHDT and CDR2 YYEEEE. Trimming left V 0 bases short and J 0 bases short, with 10 bases between.

This clone has a single count. This chain connects TRBV6-5 to TRBJ2-7; 9 bases fit TRBD1. Germline V gene data show CDR1 as MNHEY and CDR2 as SVGAGI. Unmatched junction bases numbered 7, after V lost 0 bases and J lost 13 bases. CDR3 length: 13 residues. The CDR3 region has the DNA TGTGCCAGCAGTTACTCCCGGGACAGGGAACTTTACGTC. Translating gives CASSYSRDRELYV.